Shown below are 30 T cell receptor beta chains from a single sample sequenced in a study of shared clonotypes between healthy human individuals. Sequenced by immunoSEQ multiplex PCR; TCRdb stores in-frame clones only, minus some. Of roughly 500,000 clones in the sample, around four fifths were seen once. The sequencing input was PBMCs. These receptors were obtained from a woman between 40 and 55 years old in good health. Some clones in this sample may be carry-over from other donors' samples.

The CDR3, as DNA: TGTGCCAGCAGCCAAGAGCGGGAGGGAGTAGAGACCCAGTACTTC. It is translated as CASSQEREGVETQYF. The chain uses TRBV4-2 and TRBJ2-5; the match to TRBD2 covers 9 bases. Per the germline V gene, CDR1 is LGHNA and CDR2 is YNFKEQ. With 0 bases clipped from V and 4 bases from J, the junction kept 3 bases outside the gene matches. The CDR3 is 15 residues long.

J is TRBJ2-1 and V is TRBV7-6; D perhaps matches TRBD2 (6 bases). This CDR3 has 16 amino acids. The germline V and J ends were trimmed by 3 bases and 10 bases, with 22 bases remaining between them. Germline lookup yields CDR1 SGHVS and CDR2 FNYEAQ. CDR3 in amino acids: CASSFLRGSGGNEQFF. The CDR3 DNA reads as TGTGCCAGCAGCTTCCTTCGGGGGAGCGGAGGAAACGAGCAGTTCTTC.

The V and J genes are TRBV28 and TRBJ2-7, with D possibly being TRBD2 (6 bases). Germline CDR1 is MDHEN and CDR2 is SYDVKM. V lost 5 bases to trimming and J lost 0 bases, with 20 bases between them. This CDR3 region has 17 residues. In DNA, the CDR3 is TGTGCCAGCAGTATACCATTCGGACTACCGAGCTCCTACGAGCAGTACTTC. Protein product: CASSIPFGLPSSYEQYF.

This clone was recorded only once. The rearrangement joins TRBV18 to TRBJ2-7; 8 bases are shared with TRBD1. Germline loops: CDR1 KGHSH, CDR2 LQKENI. The CDR3 runs to 13 residues. J was trimmed by 2 bases and V by 5 bases; bases with no gene match: 2. Here the CDR3 reads CASSGQGPYEQYF. In nucleotides, the CDR3 is TGTGCCAGCTCAGGACAGGGCCCCTACGAGCAGTACTTC.

The V call is TRBV5-1, the J call TRBJ2-1, with 10 bases identical to TRBD1. Germline V gene lookup returns CDR1 SGHRS and CDR2 YFSETQ. This CDR3 contains 15 residues. V shed 3 bases, J shed 4 bases, and the junction held 4 bases outside the gene matches. The CDR3 is CASSSDRGVYNEQFF. CDR3 in DNA: TGCGCCAGCAGCTCGGACAGGGGGGTATACAATGAGCAGTTCTTC.

Written as DNA, the CDR3 is TGCGCCAGCAGCTTGGTGGGGGACTCCTACAATGAGCAGTTCTTC. Translating gives CASSLVGDSYNEQFF. This chain connects TRBV5-1 to TRBJ2-1; tentatively, D is TRBD1 or TRBD2 (5 bases each). The CDR3 runs 15 residues. Germline V lookup: CDR1 SGHRS, CDR2 YFSETQ. Trimming cost V 0 bases and J 0 bases, with 7 bases left between them.

The CDR3 loop is CASSVAGAGRSGANVLTF. DNA of the CDR3: TGTGCCAGCAGCGTAGCGGGAGCGGGCCGCTCTGGGGCCAACGTCCTGACTTTC. The chain uses TRBV9 and TRBJ2-6; the D gene is possibly TRBD2 (6 bases). Germline V lookup: CDR1 SGDLS, CDR2 YYNGEE. Trimming shortened V by 0 bases and J by 0 bases, and 13 bases separated the two germline ends. The CDR3 spans 18 residues.

This clone was seen a handful of times. This chain uses TRBV29-1 with TRBJ1-1; D is uncertain. Germline V CDR1 and CDR2: SQVTM, ANQGSEA. Trimming left V 1 base short and J 6 bases short, with 3 bases between. The CDR3 runs 10 residues. In DNA, the CDR3 is TGCAGCGTTGAAGGGGCTGAAGCTTTCTTT. Encoded protein: CSVEGAEAFF.

The chain combines TRBV2 with TRBJ2-3; TRBD1 matches 7 bases. The CDR3 totals 15 residues. Looked up from germline, CDR1 is SNHLY and CDR2 is FYNNEI. After removal of 6 bases from V and 0 bases from J, the junction contained 6 bases not matched to a gene. DNA of the CDR3: TGTGCCAGCAGACAGGGGTCGTTTAGCACAGATACGCAGTATTTT. It specifies CASRQGSFSTDTQYF.

This clone appeared a single time. The gene calls are TRBV6-1 and TRBJ2-2, with D maybe TRBD2 (6 bases). Trimming took 0 bases from V and 1 from J, leaving 18 bases between them. The length of the CDR3 is 19 residues. Per germline, CDR1 MNHNS and CDR2 SASEGT. The DNA of the CDR3 is TGTGCCAGCAGTGAAGCGGGGAGCACAAAGGGACTGAACACCGGGGAGCTGTTTTTT. Amino acid sequence: CASSEAGSTKGLNTGELFF.

The chain uses TRBV12-5 and TRBJ1-1, with unresolved D. Germline loops: CDR1 LGHNT, CDR2 FRNRAP. Trimming pared 5 bases from V and 3 bases from J, leaving 10 bases between. The CDR3 is 13 amino acids. CDR3 protein: CASGPSPDTEAFF. In DNA, the CDR3 is TGTGCTAGTGGTCCCTCCCCCGACACTGAAGCTTTCTTT. Filled out from reference TRBV12-5 and TRBJ1-1, the complete variable domain reads DARVTQTPRHKVTEMGQEVTMRCQPILGHNTVFWYRQTMMQGLELLAYFRNRAPLDDSGMPKDRFSAEMPDATLATLKIQPSEPRDSAVYFCASGPSPDTEAFFGQGTRLTVV.

The chain has TRBV7-9 and TRBJ2-7; maybe TRBD1 (6 bases). Germline CDR1 is SEHNR and CDR2 is FQNEAQ (reference sequence). The V gene lost 2 bases and the J gene lost 3 bases, with 11 bases spanning the gap. CDR3 length: 14 residues. The CDR3, as DNA: TGTGCCAGCAGCTTACGCAGGGGTGACTACGAGCAGTACTTC. The encoded protein is CASSLRRGDYEQYF.

The gene calls are TRBV7-3 and TRBJ2-5; 13 bases match TRBD2. From germline, CDR1 is SGHTA and CDR2 FQGTGA. This CDR3 is 22 amino acids long. V was pared by 4 bases and J by 3 bases, with 23 bases of the junction left unmatched. CDR3 loop: CASSYNLGTSGMEPLRKETQYF. The DNA of the CDR3 is TGTGCCAGCAGCTACAATCTAGGGACTAGCGGGATGGAACCCCTAAGAAAAGAGACCCAGTACTTC.

CDR3 bases: TGTGCCTGGAGTGCCCCGGACAGCCCGCTGGGGACTGAAGCTTTCTTT. Protein product: CAWSAPDSPLGTEAFF. The chain uses TRBV30 and TRBJ1-1; weak D call: TRBD1 (6 bases). CDR1 and CDR2 from the germline V gene are GTSNPN and SVGIG (reference sequence). Trimming left V 1 base short and J 5 bases short, with 20 bases between. This CDR3 region has 16 residues.

The chain recombines TRBV7-3 with TRBJ1-2, with D uncertain. Germline V gene data show CDR1 as SGHTA and CDR2 as FQGTGA. Trimming stripped 0 bases from V and 2 bases from J, with 13 bases between. The CDR3 runs to 16 residues. CDR3 coding DNA: TGTGCCAGCAGCTTAACCCCCCGGACCGCAAACTATGGCTACACCTTC. It translates to CASSLTPRTANYGYTF.

The chain couples TRBV20-1 to TRBJ2-7; D uncertain. The germline V and J ends were trimmed by 3 bases and 4 bases, with 4 bases remaining between them. CDR1 is DFQATT and CDR2 is SNEGSKA in the germline V gene (reference sequence). The CDR3 contains 10 residues. CDR3 sequence (DNA): TGCAGTGCTAGCAAATACGAGCAGTACTTC. It translates to CSASKYEQYF.

V gene TRBV29-1 combines with J gene TRBJ1-2; D is uncertain. Germline loops: CDR1 SQVTM, CDR2 ANQGSEA. Trimming left V 3 bases short and J 5 bases short, with 19 bases between. The CDR3 is 15 residues long. The CDR3 DNA follows: TGCAGCGTTGATAGGGTACCGAGTGGTACTTATGGCTACACCTTC. Protein: CSVDRVPSGTYGYTF.

This chain uses TRBV11-2 with TRBJ2-5, with 13 bases aligning to TRBD2. The germline V gene encodes CDR1 SGHAT and CDR2 FQNNGV. V gave up 5 bases and J gave up 6 bases; unmatched junction bases: 6. The CDR3 is made up of 15 amino acids. CDR3 residues: CASSTLAGGAKTQYF. CDR3 nucleotides: TGTGCCAGCAGCACACTAGCGGGAGGGGCCAAGACCCAGTACTTC. Full variable domain (missing parts from reference TRBV11-2 and TRBJ2-5): EAGVAQSPRYKIIEKRQSVAFWCNPISGHATLYWYQQILGQGPKLLIQFQNNGVVDDSQLPKDRFSAERLKGVDSTLKIQPAKLEDSAVYLCASSTLAGGAKTQYFGPGTRLLVL.

In its sample, this clone was seen a few times. The chain uses TRBV6-6 and TRBJ1-3; no firm D call. The V and J ends lost 6 bases and 8 bases respectively, with 14 bases between them. In germline, CDR1 is MNHNY, CDR2 SVGAGI (reference sequence). CDR3 length: 13 amino acids. The chain's CDR3 is CASSRTLRDTIYF. As DNA, the CDR3 is TGTGCCAGCAGCCGTACACTGCGGGACACCATATATTTT.

The chain links TRBV7-9 to TRBJ2-1, with TRBD1 as a possible D gene (6 bases). V lost 8 bases, J lost 9 bases, and 26 bases lay in between. Germline V lookup: CDR1 SEHNR, CDR2 FQNEAQ (reference sequence). The CDR3 is made up of 16 amino acids. The CDR3 sequence is CASAEPGAIQRGEQFF. CDR3 DNA sequence: TGTGCCAGCGCGGAACCAGGGGCAATACAACGGGGTGAGCAGTTCTTC. The full variable domain, with the rest looked up from reference TRBV7-9 and TRBJ2-1, is DTGVSQNPRHKITKRGQNVTFRCDPISEHNRLYWYRQTLGQGPEFLTYFQNEAQLEKSRLLSDRFSAERPKGSFSTLEIQRTEQGDSAMYLCASAEPGAIQRGEQFFGPGTRLTVL.

This clone was seen only a few times. The chain uses TRBV5-4 and TRBJ1-1, with D possibly matching TRBD1 (5 bases). V was shortened by 4 bases and J by 1 base, with 5 bases between the two germline ends. This CDR3 region has 12 residues. Per the germline V gene, CDR1 is SGHNT and CDR2 is YYREEE (reference sequence). CDR3 amino acids: CASSRGNTEAFF. DNA for the CDR3: TGTGCCAGCAGCAGGGGGAACACTGAAGCTTTCTTT.

V gene TRBV2 combines with J gene TRBJ2-4; 7 bases fit TRBD2. Germline assignment: CDR1 SNHLY and CDR2 FYNNEI. The V segment lost 6 bases and the J segment 0 bases; nucleotides outside the gene matches: 2. This CDR3 has 14 amino acids. The CDR3, as DNA: TGTGCCAGCAGACCGGGAGGAGCCAAAAACATTCAGTACTTC. Its protein is CASRPGGAKNIQYF.

The chain links TRBV11-2 to TRBJ2-1; D is unclear. CDR1 and CDR2 from the germline V gene are SGHAT and FQNNGV. Deletions cut 1 base from V and 6 bases from J, with 13 bases between. The CDR3 totals 15 residues. CDR3 residues: CASSLGRARSNEQFF. CDR3 bases: TGTGCCAGCAGCTTAGGTCGGGCCAGGTCCAATGAGCAGTTCTTC. The full variable domain, completed using reference TRBV11-2 and TRBJ2-1, is EAGVAQSPRYKIIEKRQSVAFWCNPISGHATLYWYQQILGQGPKLLIQFQNNGVVDDSQLPKDRFSAERLKGVDSTLKIQPAKLEDSAVYLCASSLGRARSNEQFFGPGTRLTVL.

The chain links TRBV29-1 to TRBJ2-1; 7 bases fit TRBD1. The CDR3 consists of 15 residues. V dropped 2 bases and J dropped 4; count of bases not matched to a gene: 8. Germline lookup yields CDR1 SQVTM and CDR2 ANQGSEA. The CDR3 coding sequence is TGCAGCGTTGAACGAACGGGACAGCCTTACAATGAGCAGTTCTTC. Encoded protein: CSVERTGQPYNEQFF.

J is TRBJ2-3 and V is TRBV5-5; D perhaps matches TRBD1 (6 bases). The germline V gene encodes CDR1 SGHKS and CDR2 YYEKEE (reference sequence). The CDR3 length is 15 residues. V gave up 6 bases and J gave up 1 base, with 15 bases separating them. In DNA, the CDR3 is TGTGCCAGCATCGAGCGGACAGCTGGCACAGATACGCAGTATTTT. Amino acids: CASIERTAGTDTQYF. Filled out from reference TRBV5-5 and TRBJ2-3, the complete variable domain reads DAGVTQSPTHLIKTRGQQVTLRCSPISGHKSVSWYQQVLGQGPQFIFQYYEKEERGRGNFPDRFSARQFPNYSSELNVNALLLGDSALYLCASIERTAGTDTQYFGPGTRLTVL.

The chain couples TRBV7-6 to TRBJ1-3, with D uncertain. Trimming cost V 5 bases and J 10 bases, with 12 bases left between them. Germline-derived CDR1 and CDR2 are SGHVS and FNYEAQ. The CDR3 length is 12 residues. The chain's CDR3 is CASSPDRRTIYF. The CDR3 region has the DNA TGTGCCAGCAGCCCGGACCGTCGAACCATATATTTT. The full variable domain, in which reference TRBV7-6 and TRBJ1-3 provide the parts outside the CDR3, is GAGVSQSPRYKVTKRGQDVALRCDPISGHVSLYWYRQALGQGPEFLTYFNYEAQQDKSGLPNDRFSAERPEGSISTLTIQRTEQRDSAMYRCASSPDRRTIYFGEGSWLTVV.

V gene TRBV7-2 combines with J gene TRBJ2-3; tentative D call: TRBD2 (6 bases). This CDR3 has 15 amino acids. The germline V gene has CDR1 SGHTA and CDR2 FQGNSA. Trimming stripped 1 base from V and 4 bases from J, with 12 bases between. DNA for the CDR3: TGTGCCAGCAGCTTAGTTGCGGGACGTGCAGATACGCAGTATTTT. This encodes CASSLVAGRADTQYF.

The rearrangement links TRBV7-2 to TRBJ2-1; 7 nucleotides match TRBD2. Trimming removed 6 bases from V and 5 bases from J; junction bases left unmatched: 4. This CDR3 comprises 13 residues. Germline CDR1 and CDR2: SGHTA and FQGNSA. CDR3 bases: TGTGCCAGCAGGTCCCGGGGGGACAATGAGCAGTTCTTC. Translating it yields CASRSRGDNEQFF.

The CDR3 region is CASRARTLSTDTQYF. The CDR3, as DNA: TGTGCCAGCCGGGCGAGGACCCTCAGCACAGATACGCAGTATTTT. V gene TRBV2 combines with J gene TRBJ2-3; no clear D. V was pared by 8 bases and J by 0 bases, with 15 bases between. Germline lookup yields CDR1 SNHLY and CDR2 FYNNEI. The CDR3 is made up of 15 amino acids.

This clone was picked up many times. CDR3 coding DNA: TGTGCCAGCAGCCCAGGAGTATACAATGAGCAGTTCTTC. Its protein is CASSPGVYNEQFF. V usage is TRBV4-2 and J usage is TRBJ2-1, with D uncertain. This CDR3 region has 13 residues. Trimming pared 4 bases from V and 4 bases from J, leaving 8 bases between. The germline CDR1 and CDR2 sequences are LGHNA and YNFKEQ.